This TCR beta chain emerged from a study of metastatic and nonmetastatic thyroid tumors (dated by TCRdb to the early 2020s). About the full investigation: Repertoires from peripheral blood and from tumor or nodule tissue samples of malignant and benign thyroid patients were compared. Findings and caveats that apply to the study as a whole: In both blood and tumor samples, malignant tumors were reported to have significantly higher TCR beta diversity than benign nodules.

None of the patients had been given any treatment before thyroid surgery. Using T-cell receptor beta sequencing, the study looked back at clinical samples from patients collected from 2012 to 2018. This clone occurred many times. The clone's antigen remains unknown. No quality values exist for individual bases; no much larger clone is one base distant. Library method: PCR. Instrument on record: Illumina HiSeq 4000. High-throughput sequencing was used to profile the CDR3 region of the TCR beta-chain in every patient. In the source study's methods: CDR3 differences across clinicopathological groups were used to build a classifier for discriminating distant-metastatic papillary thyroid cancer patients. The Shannon index was used to measure repertoire diversity, and the Morisita-Horn index was used to measure how similar tumor and blood repertoires were. TCRdb's own reprocessing of the public reads used fastp at Q25 and MiXCR and kept productive beta chains. TCRdb's processing, not the authors', yielded these V and J calls. The sample profile shows 20,000 or so clones; approximately 12% of them were found once. The ten largest clones add up to approximately 6% of the sample.

The CDR3 starts with the cysteine, ends with the phenylalanine, and has 15 residues. Of all the DNA, just the CDR3 is kept, 45 bases in frame from base 1. V is pared back by 0 bases and J by 2 bases, with 7 bases lying between the germline termini. CDR1 and CDR2 (WNHNN, SYGVQD) derive from the germline V gene (reference sequence). Sequenced input: blood. The rearrangement joined TRBV10-1 to TRBJ1-4; TRBD1 might be the D gene, on 6 matching bases. The source is a male donor with papillary thyroid cancer or a benign thyroid nodule (not recorded which). Some clones in this sample may be carry-over from other donors' samples. The CDR3: CASSESGGTNEKLFF. The sequenced DNA: TGCGCCAGCAGTGAGTCAGGGGGTACTAATGAAAAACTGTTTTTT.